These 7 T cell receptor beta chains came from one sample sequenced in a study of post-analysis software for immune sequencing data. Whole-study results and caveats: Higher frequency in patients than in controls was seen for a handful of TRBV segments, with TRBV5-6, TRBV5-1 and TRBV20-1 among them.

Unique-molecular-identifier-tagged TCR beta cDNA libraries were used. In TCRdb, the PCR reads were re-called with MiXCR into one record per CDR3 protein. The data contain roughly 620,000 distinct CDR3 sequences, about 44% of them singletons. For these receptors, no antigen is known. The specimen was blood. These receptors all stem from a girl aged 5 to 17 with multiple sclerosis.

The chain links TRBV7-2 to TRBJ2-5; 8 bases map to TRBD1. The end of the DNA fits TRBJ2-7 better, so the J call may be wrong. Germline V lookup: CDR1 SGHTA, CDR2 FQGNSA. CDR3 length: 14 residues. CDR3 nucleotide sequence: TGTGCCAGCAGCTTACGGACAGGGTGGAACGAGCAGTACTTC. Its protein product is CASSLRTGWNEQYF.

The table lists this clonotype with a few counts. The chain recombines TRBV4-1 with TRBJ2-7; 8 nucleotides align to TRBD2. The CDR3 contains 15 residues. CDR1 and CDR2 (germline): MGHRA, YSYEKL. V shed 1 base, J shed 4 bases, and the junction held 6 bases outside the gene matches. This chain's CDR3 is CASSQVKRGTYEQYF. The CDR3 DNA follows: TGCGCCAGCAGCCAAGTAAAGCGGGGGACTTACGAGCAGTACTTC.

With regard to this clonotype: An end of the junction does not agree with germline; a read error may underlie this. This chain uses TRBV5-5 with TRBJ2-3; D perhaps matches TRBD2 (5 bases). The CDR3 spans 15 residues. CDR1 is SGHKS and CDR2 is YYEKEE in the germline V gene (reference sequence). The CDR3 protein is CAGSFEGRGTDTQYF. The CDR3 DNA reads as TGTGCCGGCAGCTTCGAGGGAAGGGGCACAGATACGCAGTATTTT.

In its sample, this clonotype was seen once. The V gene is TRBV12-3 or TRBV12-4, the J gene TRBJ2-1, with TRBD2 matching over 11 bases. This CDR3 comprises 16 residues. V lost 3 bases to trimming and J lost 5 bases; unmatched junction nucleotides: 6. In DNA, the CDR3 is TGTGCCAGCAGTTTGAAGCTAGCGGGAGGCAACAATGAGCAGTTCTTC. It encodes CASSLKLAGGNNEQFF.

This clonotype was seen once. V usage is TRBV12-3 or TRBV12-4 and J usage is TRBJ1-5, with D uncertain. The V gene lost 5 bases and the J gene lost 6 bases, with 8 bases spanning the gap. This CDR3 contains 12 residues. CDR3 DNA: TGTGCCAGCAGTCCTCCTAGTCAGCCCCAGCATTTT. Translated, it gives CASSPPSQPQHF.

The CDR3 loop is CAISEPGTSEKNIQYF. CDR3 DNA sequence: TGTGCCATCAGTGAGCCCGGGACTAGCGAAAAAAACATTCAGTACTTC. The chain employs TRBV10-3 and TRBJ2-4; 10 bases agree with TRBD2. The length of the CDR3 is 16 residues. The J segment lost 4 bases and the V segment lost 2 bases, leaving 5 bases of the junction unmatched. The germline CDR1 and CDR2 sequences are ENHRY and SYGVKD.

The DNA for the CDR3 is TGTGCCAGCAGTTTACGTGTATCTAACACAGATACGCAGTATTTT. Translated, it gives CASSLRVSNTDTQYF. The chain couples TRBV12-3 or TRBV12-4 to TRBJ2-3; D not certain. This CDR3 comprises 15 residues. V lost 2 bases, J lost 2 bases, and 11 bases lay in between.